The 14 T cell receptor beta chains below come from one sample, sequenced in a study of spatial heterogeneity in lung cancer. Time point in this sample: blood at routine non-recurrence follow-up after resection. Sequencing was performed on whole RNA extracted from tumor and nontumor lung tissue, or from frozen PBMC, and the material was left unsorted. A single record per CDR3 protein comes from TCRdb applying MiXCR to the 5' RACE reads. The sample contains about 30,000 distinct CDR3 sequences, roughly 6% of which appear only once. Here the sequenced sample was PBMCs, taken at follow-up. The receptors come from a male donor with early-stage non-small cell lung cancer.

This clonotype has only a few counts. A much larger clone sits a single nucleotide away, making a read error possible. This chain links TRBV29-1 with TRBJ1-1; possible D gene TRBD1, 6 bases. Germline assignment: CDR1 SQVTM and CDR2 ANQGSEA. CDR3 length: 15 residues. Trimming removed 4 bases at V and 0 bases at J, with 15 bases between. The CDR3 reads CSVVVRTDMNTEAFF. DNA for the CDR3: TGCAGCGTTGTGGTACGGACAGACATGAACACTGAAGCTTTCTTT.

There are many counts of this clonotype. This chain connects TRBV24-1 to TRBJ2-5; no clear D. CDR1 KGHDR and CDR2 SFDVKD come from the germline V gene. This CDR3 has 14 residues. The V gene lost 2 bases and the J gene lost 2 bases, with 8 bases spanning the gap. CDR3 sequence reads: CATSDSALQETQYF. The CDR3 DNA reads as TGTGCCACCAGTGATTCGGCGCTACAAGAGACCCAGTACTTC.

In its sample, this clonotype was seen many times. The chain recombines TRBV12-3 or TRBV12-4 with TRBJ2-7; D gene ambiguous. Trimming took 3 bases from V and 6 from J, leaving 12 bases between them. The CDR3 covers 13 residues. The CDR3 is CASSFHRLAEQYV. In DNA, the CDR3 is TGTGCCAGCAGTTTTCACCGCTTAGCCGAGCAGTACGTC.

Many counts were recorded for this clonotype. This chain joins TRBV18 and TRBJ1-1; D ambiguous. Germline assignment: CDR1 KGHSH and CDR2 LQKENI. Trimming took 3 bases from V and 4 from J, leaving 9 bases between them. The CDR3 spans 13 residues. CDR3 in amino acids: CASSPGITTEAFF. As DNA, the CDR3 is TGTGCCAGCTCACCGGGTATAACCACTGAAGCTTTCTTT.

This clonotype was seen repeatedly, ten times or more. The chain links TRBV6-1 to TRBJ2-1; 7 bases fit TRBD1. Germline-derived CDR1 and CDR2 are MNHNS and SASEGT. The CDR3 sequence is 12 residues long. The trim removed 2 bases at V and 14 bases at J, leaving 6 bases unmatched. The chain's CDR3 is CASSERDSRKFF. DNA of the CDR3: TGTGCCAGCAGTGAAAGGGACAGTCGGAAGTTCTTC.

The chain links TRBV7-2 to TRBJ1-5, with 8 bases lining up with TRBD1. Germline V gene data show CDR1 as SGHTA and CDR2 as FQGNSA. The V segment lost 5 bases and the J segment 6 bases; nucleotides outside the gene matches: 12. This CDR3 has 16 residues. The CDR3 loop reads CASSLNGQGGSQPQHF. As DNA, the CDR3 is TGTGCCAGCAGCCTAAACGGACAGGGAGGAAGTCAGCCCCAGCATTTT.

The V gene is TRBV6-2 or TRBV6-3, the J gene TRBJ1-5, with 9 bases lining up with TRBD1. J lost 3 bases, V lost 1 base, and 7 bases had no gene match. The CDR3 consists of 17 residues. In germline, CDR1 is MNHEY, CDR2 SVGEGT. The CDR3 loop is CASSYFGDRAANQPQHF. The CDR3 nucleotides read TGTGCCAGCAGTTACTTTGGGGACAGGGCGGCCAATCAGCCCCAGCATTTT.

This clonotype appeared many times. CDR3 sequence reads: CAWSPTGYEQYF. DNA for the CDR3: TGTGCCTGGAGTCCCACAGGGTACGAGCAGTACTTC. The gene calls are TRBV30 and TRBJ2-7, with D possibly matching TRBD1 (6 bases). V lost 2 bases, J lost 4 bases, and 9 bases lay in between. CDR1 is GTSNPN, CDR2 SVGIG, per germline (reference sequence). This CDR3 comprises 12 residues.

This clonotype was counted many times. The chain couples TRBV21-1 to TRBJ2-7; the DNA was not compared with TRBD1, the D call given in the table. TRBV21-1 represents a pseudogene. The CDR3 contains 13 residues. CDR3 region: CASSAQAGFQQYV. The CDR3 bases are TGTGCCAGCAGCGCCCAAGCAGGGTTCCAGCAGTACGTC.

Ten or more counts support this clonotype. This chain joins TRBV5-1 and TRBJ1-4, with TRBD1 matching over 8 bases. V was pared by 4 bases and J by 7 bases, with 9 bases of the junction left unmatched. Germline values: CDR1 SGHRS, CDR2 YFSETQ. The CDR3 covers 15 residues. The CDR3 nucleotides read TGCGCCAGCAGCCGAACAGGGGGAAGTGGTGAAAAACTGTTTTTT. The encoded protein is CASSRTGGSGEKLFF.

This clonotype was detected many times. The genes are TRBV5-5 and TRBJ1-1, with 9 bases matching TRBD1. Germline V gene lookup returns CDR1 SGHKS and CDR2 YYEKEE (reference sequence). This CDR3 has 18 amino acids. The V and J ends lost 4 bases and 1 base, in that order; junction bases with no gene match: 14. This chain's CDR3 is CASSPLGTGGSANTEAFF. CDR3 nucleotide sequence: TGTGCCAGCAGCCCCTTAGGCACAGGGGGCTCGGCGAACACTGAAGCTTTCTTT.

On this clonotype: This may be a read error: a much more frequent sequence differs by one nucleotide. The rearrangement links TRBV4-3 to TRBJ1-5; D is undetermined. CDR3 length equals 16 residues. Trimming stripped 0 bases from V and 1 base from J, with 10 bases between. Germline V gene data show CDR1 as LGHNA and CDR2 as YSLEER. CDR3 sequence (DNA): TGCGCCAGCAGCCAAGATTTACCGAGGAGCAATCAGCCCCAGCATTTT. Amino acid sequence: CASSQDLPRSNQPQHF.

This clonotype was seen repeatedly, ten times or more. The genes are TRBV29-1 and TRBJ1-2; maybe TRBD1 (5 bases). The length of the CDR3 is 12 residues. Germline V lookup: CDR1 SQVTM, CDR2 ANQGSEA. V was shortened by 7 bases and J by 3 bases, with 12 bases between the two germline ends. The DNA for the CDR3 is TGCAGCGCCAAAACGGGGGACTATGGCTACACCTTC. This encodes CSAKTGDYGYTF.

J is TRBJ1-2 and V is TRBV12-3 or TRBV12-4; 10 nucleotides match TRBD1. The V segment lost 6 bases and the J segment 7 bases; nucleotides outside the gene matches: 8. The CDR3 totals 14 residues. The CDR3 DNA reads TGTGCCAGCAGCCAAGACAGGGGGCTCTTTGGCTACACCTTC. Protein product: CASSQDRGLFGYTF.